This T cell receptor (beta chain) originates from a study of CD4 T cells in relation to SARS-CoV-2 and coronaviruses. On the study more broadly: After less than 11 days of antigen culture, PBMC TCR beta CDR3s were sequenced. Study findings and constraints: Crossreactive clones expanded significantly less to SARS-CoV-2 than monoreactive clones.

Concerning this clone: Its antigen is as yet unknown.

Germline CDR1 reads GTSNPN; CDR2 reads SVGIG (reference sequence). V trimming: 4 bases; J trimming: 9 bases; junction bases outside the gene matches: 15. The CDR3 contains 14 residues. Survey-level TCR-beta sequencing used DNA from CEF-cultured naive and memory CD4+ T cells. Using immunoSEQ multiplex PCR, the repertoire was profiled, and TCRdb retains in-frame clones only, with some absent. The sample consists of 35,000 or so clones, roughly 83% of them appearing once. The receptor's source is an adult with COVID-19. The rearrangement joins TRBV30 to TRBJ2-7; TRBD2 matches at 7 bases. The sequenced sample was naive CD4+ T cells from PBMCs, cultured in vitro. The subset here: naive CD4+ T cells isolated by negative enrichment. CDR3 in amino acids: CAWNILAAPTGQYF. The CDR3 DNA sequence: TGTGCCTGGAATATTCTAGCGGCCCCGACCGGGCAGTACTTC.